This TCR beta chain was captured by sequencing in a study of Graves' ophthalmopathy and Graves' hyperthyroidism. Excluded: other autoimmune disease, uncontrolled infection, pregnancy or lactation. From fresh peripheral blood, approximately 10 ml in volume, the PBMCs were obtained. As the template, RNA transcripts were used to amplify TCR beta CDR3 regions. HTBI-primed RT-PCR formed the first round, and a multiplex PCR formed the second. Each CDR3 protein gets one entry after TCRdb re-called the multiplex PCR reads with MiXCR. Of 200,000 to 250,000 distinct CDR3 sequences in the sample, less than 55% were seen once. Study results and caveats: Separation of ophthalmopathy from stable hyperthyroidism was achieved by a 13-signature model, at about 90% sensitivity and roughly 80% specificity.

V lost 4 bases and J lost 1, with 17 bases in between. CDR1 is SGHNT and CDR2 is YYREEE in the germline V gene (reference sequence). The CDR3 runs to 16 residues. Remarks on this clonotype: Its antigen is still unknown.

V usage is TRBV5-4 and J usage is TRBJ2-5; D is perhaps TRBD1 or TRBD2 (5 bases each). The TCR was taken from an adult man with Graves' ophthalmopathy. What was sequenced was peripheral blood. The CDR3 here is CASSAGGGALQETQYF. DNA for the CDR3: TGTGCCAGCAGCGCTGGTGGGGGAGCGCTCCAAGAGACCCAGTACTTC. The full variable domain, its missing parts supplied by reference TRBV5-4 and TRBJ2-5, is ETGVTQSPTHLIKTRGQQVTLRCSSQSGHNTVSWYQQALGQGPQFIFQYYREEENGRGNFPPRFSGLQFPNYSSELNVNALELDDSALYLCASSAGGGALQETQYFGPGTRLLVL.